The 31 T cell receptor beta chains listed next were all sequenced from one sample in a study of OX40 agonist ivuxolimab in advanced cancers. The assay was immunoSEQ multiplex PCR, and TCRdb's table has in-frame clones only and misses some. The table lists almost 50,000 clones, about 88% of them singletons. The input for sequencing was CD4+ or CD8+ T cells sorted from blood, taken in a trial of the OX40 agonist ivuxolimab. The receptors shown here come from an adult with an advanced solid tumor such as melanoma, head and neck, liver or kidney cancer.

This clone was seen more than once but under ten times. The CDR3 bases are TGTGCCAGCAGCCAGGGCGGCATGGGGTGGAATGAGCAGTTCTTC. It encodes CASSQGGMGWNEQFF. This sequence joins TRBV11-2 and TRBJ2-1, with D possibly being TRBD1 (5 bases). This CDR3 is built from 15 residues. V lost 5 bases and J 7 bases, leaving 18 bases between the germline ends. Germline V gives CDR1 SGHAT, CDR2 FQNNGV. The full variable domain, completed using reference TRBV11-2 and TRBJ2-1, is EAGVAQSPRYKIIEKRQSVAFWCNPISGHATLYWYQQILGQGPKLLIQFQNNGVVDDSQLPKDRFSAERLKGVDSTLKIQPAKLEDSAVYLCASSQGGMGWNEQFFGPGTRLTVL.

The table lists this clone with a count of one. The chain couples TRBV6-5 to TRBJ2-5; 12 bases match TRBD2. The CDR3 is made up of 15 amino acids. The V gene's germline CDR1 is MNHEY and CDR2 SVGAGI. V trimming: 6 bases; J trimming: 4 bases; junction bases outside the gene matches: 6. The chain's CDR3 is CASRLTSGGGETQYF. CDR3 in DNA: TGTGCCAGCAGACTGACTAGCGGGGGTGGAGAGACCCAGTACTTC.

The chain couples TRBV28 to TRBJ1-2; D perhaps matches TRBD1 (5 bases). Trimming stripped 5 bases from V and 8 bases from J, with 18 bases between. This CDR3 region has 14 residues. Germline V gene data show CDR1 as MDHEN and CDR2 as SYDVKM. The CDR3 DNA is TGTGCCAGCAGTACCGGGGGTCTCGGATCCGGCTACACCTTC. It translates to CASSTGGLGSGYTF.

The V and J genes are TRBV19 and TRBJ2-5, with a weak D call TRBD1 (7 bases). The CDR3 length is 12 residues. The V end was cut by 3 bases, the J end by 9 bases, with 11 bases between. Germline V gene data show CDR1 as LNHDA and CDR2 as SQIVND (reference sequence). CDR3 coding DNA: TGTGCCAGTAGTATGCAGGGGGAGGCCCAGTACTTC. Translating gives CASSMQGEAQYF.

This clone has just one count. The chain links TRBV21-1 to TRBJ1-4; the table gives TRBD1 as D, unverified against the DNA. TRBV21-1 is reported as a pseudogene. CDR3 length equals 13 residues. DNA for the CDR3: TGTGCCCGTCGGACAGATTTAAATGAAAAACTGTTTTTT. Protein sequence: CARRTDLNEKLFF.

V is TRBV7-6 and J is TRBJ1-4, with D hard to call. The CDR3 has 14 residues. The V and J ends lost 1 base and 8 bases respectively, with 11 bases between them. Germline lookup yields CDR1 SGHVS and CDR2 FNYEAQ. The CDR3 DNA follows: TGTGCCAGCAGCTTAGGAAGTGGAAGGGAAAAACTGTTTTTT. This codes for CASSLGSGREKLFF.

The rearrangement joins TRBV6-6 to TRBJ1-6; no clear D gene. The CDR3 contains 14 residues. CDR1 is MNHNY, CDR2 SVGAGI, per germline (reference sequence). V was shortened by 2 bases and J by 14 bases, with 16 bases between the two germline ends. The CDR3 sequence is CASSYRDAYYSLHF. In DNA form, the CDR3 reads TGTGCCAGCAGTTACAGAGACGCCTACTATTCCCTCCACTTT.

This CDR3 reads CASSSGQGATDTQYF. CDR3 DNA sequence: TGTGCCAGCTCAAGCGGACAGGGGGCGACAGATACGCAGTATTTT. V and J are TRBV18 and TRBJ2-3; 11 nucleotides align to TRBD1. The CDR3 covers 15 residues. V lost 5 bases, J lost 3 bases, and 4 bases stayed unmatched. CDR1 is KGHSH, CDR2 LQKENI, per germline.

The rearrangement joins TRBV30 to TRBJ1-1; perhaps TRBD1 as D (5 bases). Trimming cost V 3 bases and J 2 bases, with 7 bases left between them. This CDR3 has 12 residues. Germline V gene lookup returns CDR1 GTSNPN and CDR2 SVGIG (reference sequence). The chain's CDR3 is CAWRGGNTEAFF. The CDR3 coding sequence is TGTGCCTGGAGGGGGGGAAACACTGAAGCTTTCTTT. The complete variable domain, with remaining parts taken from reference TRBV30 and TRBJ1-1, reads SQTIHQWPATLVQPVGSPLSLECTVEGTSNPNLYWYRQAAGRGLQLLFYSVGIGQISSEVPQNLSASRPQDRQFILSSKKLLLSDSGFYLCAWRGGNTEAFFGQGTRLTVV.

The chain has TRBV27 and TRBJ1-2; 9 positions match TRBD1. The V segment lost 6 bases and the J segment 8 bases; nucleotides outside the gene matches: 10. Germline CDR1 MNHEY, CDR2 SMNVEV (reference sequence). The CDR3 extends over 14 amino acids. CDR3 DNA: TGTGCCAGCAGCCGACAGGGGGTGTTCACCGGCTACACCTTC. It specifies CASSRQGVFTGYTF.

The chain combines TRBV27 with TRBJ1-6; 9 bases match TRBD1. CDR1 and CDR2 (germline): MNHEY, SMNVEV (reference sequence). Trimming took 3 bases from V and 10 from J; bases not matched to a gene: 7. The CDR3 runs 15 residues. This chain's CDR3 is CASSLSGQGNSPLHF. The CDR3 DNA sequence: TGTGCCAGCAGTTTGTCTGGACAGGGGAACTCACCCCTCCACTTT.

The sample holds a few counts of this clone. The rearrangement links TRBV6-1 to TRBJ1-1; D is uncertain. Germline CDR1 reads MNHNS; CDR2 reads SASEGT. CDR3 length: 15 residues. The V and J ends lost 2 bases and 1 base respectively, with 11 bases between them. CDR3 sequence (DNA): TGTGCCAGCAGTGAAAGATGGAGAACGAACACTGAAGCTTTCTTT. Its protein product is CASSERWRTNTEAFF.

The CDR3 DNA sequence: TGTGCCAGCAGCCGTGGGACAGATAGCAATCAGCCCCAGCATTTT. Its translation is CASSRGTDSNQPQHF. The V call is TRBV28, the J call TRBJ1-5, with TRBD1 matching over 7 bases. Trimming removed 6 bases from V and 0 bases from J; junction bases left unmatched: 5. From germline, CDR1 is MDHEN and CDR2 SYDVKM. This CDR3 is built from 15 residues.

In its sample, this clone was seen a few times. The chain recombines TRBV18 with TRBJ2-2, with D hard to call. V was pared by 3 bases and J by 0 bases, with 8 bases between. The germline gives CDR1 KGHSH, CDR2 LQKENI. The CDR3 has 15 residues. The CDR3 DNA reads TGTGCCAGCTCACCCTTGACGGCGAACACCGGGGAGCTGTTTTTT. Translating gives CASSPLTANTGELFF.

The chain links TRBV11-2 to TRBJ1-1, with D uncertain. With 0 bases removed from V and 1 base from J, the gap between germline ends came to 6 bases. Germline V gives CDR1 SGHAT, CDR2 FQNNGV. CDR3 length: 14 residues. The DNA of the CDR3 is TGTGCCAGCAGCTTAGATCCAGGGAACACTGAAGCTTTCTTT. Amino acid sequence: CASSLDPGNTEAFF. Supplemented by reference TRBV11-2 and TRBJ1-1, the full variable domain reads EAGVAQSPRYKIIEKRQSVAFWCNPISGHATLYWYQQILGQGPKLLIQFQNNGVVDDSQLPKDRFSAERLKGVDSTLKIQPAKLEDSAVYLCASSLDPGNTEAFFGQGTRLTVV.

The chain combines TRBV4-3 with TRBJ2-1, with 9 bases matching TRBD2. Unmatched junction bases numbered 14, after V lost 4 bases and J lost 7 bases. CDR1 and CDR2 from the germline V gene are LGHNA and YSLEER. CDR3 length equals 17 residues. CDR3 bases: TGCGCCAGCAGCCTTCCCAGCGGGGGGAGGTTCGGAAATGAGCAGTTCTTC. Translated, it gives CASSLPSGGRFGNEQFF.

The table lists this clone with a few counts. The rearrangement links TRBV5-4 to TRBJ1-2; D not certain. The CDR3 loop spans 17 amino acids. Germline-derived CDR1 and CDR2 are SGHNT and YYREEE (reference sequence). V was shortened by 2 bases and J by 2 bases, with 19 bases between the two germline ends. The CDR3 region is CASSLDGTTALNYGYTF. In DNA form, the CDR3 reads TGTGCCAGCAGCTTAGACGGAACTACAGCTCTGAACTATGGCTACACCTTC.

The V call is TRBV19, the J call TRBJ2-7; D ambiguous. V was trimmed by 5 bases and J by 2 bases, leaving 10 bases between them. The CDR3 sequence is 13 residues long. CDR1 and CDR2 (germline): LNHDA, SQIVND (reference sequence). The CDR3 DNA reads as TGTGCCAGTAGTGCCCAAACGACCTACGAGCAGTACTTC. Its protein is CASSAQTTYEQYF. Variable domain in full (rest from reference TRBV19 and TRBJ2-7): DGGITQSPKYLFRKEGQNVTLSCEQNLNHDAMYWYRQDPGQGLRLIYYSQIVNDFQKGDIAEGYSVSREKKESFPLTVTSAQKNPTAFYLCASSAQTTYEQYFGPGTRLTVT.

The chain joins TRBV28 to TRBJ1-2, with 9 bases that match TRBD1. CDR3 length equals 14 residues. V was pared by 2 bases and J by 8 bases, with 6 bases of the junction left unmatched. The germline V gene encodes CDR1 MDHEN and CDR2 SYDVKM. CDR3: CASSLLGQGSGYTF. CDR3 in DNA: TGTGCCAGCAGTTTACTGGGACAGGGAAGCGGCTACACCTTC.

The chain couples TRBV9 to TRBJ1-1; D is possibly TRBD1 (6 bases). V dropped 0 bases and J dropped 4 bases, with 7 bases sitting between them. The CDR3 totals 13 residues. Germline CDR1 is SGDLS and CDR2 is YYNGEE. The CDR3 reads CASSVEDSTEAFF. The DNA of the CDR3 is TGTGCCAGCAGCGTAGAGGACAGCACTGAAGCTTTCTTT.

The chain uses TRBV19 and TRBJ2-3; D ambiguous. The CDR3 totals 14 residues. The germline CDR1 and CDR2 sequences are LNHDA and SQIVND (reference sequence). V lost 8 bases and J lost 0, with 12 bases in between. CDR3 sequence reads: CASSTGTSTDTQYF. The CDR3 nucleotides read TGTGCCAGTTCGACCGGAACTAGCACAGATACGCAGTATTTT.

This clone was observed once. This rearrangement joins TRBV5-6 to TRBJ1-5, with D hard to call. Trimming cost V 5 bases and J 5 bases, with 8 bases left between them. Germline CDR1 reads SGHDT; CDR2 reads YYEEEE. There are 12 residues in the CDR3. The CDR3 protein is CASSTWDQPQHF. In DNA form, the CDR3 reads TGTGCCAGCAGTACGTGGGATCAGCCCCAGCATTTT.

The CDR3 bases are TGCAGTGCCCACCCCCGGGGGCAGTACTTC. The encoded protein is CSAHPRGQYF. V and J are TRBV20-1 and TRBJ2-7; perhaps TRBD2 as D (5 bases). This CDR3 region has 10 residues. Germline CDR1 DFQATT, CDR2 SNEGSKA (reference sequence). V lost 6 bases and J 9 bases, leaving 12 bases between the germline ends.

This clone was seen only a few times. The rearrangement uses TRBV7-6 and TRBJ2-3; 10 positions agree with TRBD2. Germline assignment: CDR1 SGHVS and CDR2 FNYEAQ. V dropped 5 bases and J dropped 3; count of bases not matched to a gene: 8. There are 16 residues in the CDR3. The CDR3 nucleotides read TGTGCCAGCAGCCCCTTCCTAGCGGGAGAAACAGATACGCAGTATTTT. Residues: CASSPFLAGETDTQYF.

This clone occurred once. The CDR3 protein is CASSLEPGQRVTDTQYF. The CDR3 nucleotides are TGCGCCAGCAGCTTGGAACCGGGACAGAGAGTCACAGATACGCAGTATTTT. The chain couples TRBV5-1 to TRBJ2-3, with 7 bases that match TRBD1. This CDR3 contains 17 residues. Germline CDR1 and CDR2: SGHRS and YFSETQ. Losses at the gene ends were 0 bases for V and 2 bases for J; bases not matched to a gene: 9.

This sequence joins TRBV5-1 and TRBJ2-7; D remains ambiguous. Looked up from germline, CDR1 is SGHRS and CDR2 is YFSETQ. The CDR3 contains 13 residues. V gave up 3 bases and J gave up 0 bases, with 7 bases separating them. CDR3 nucleotide sequence: TGCGCCAGCAGCTCCGGTAGCTCCTACGAGCAGTACTTC. It specifies CASSSGSSYEQYF.

This chain connects TRBV12-5 to TRBJ1-5, with unresolved D. Trimming stripped 9 bases from V and 0 bases from J, with 12 bases between. CDR3 size: 14 residues. CDR1 LGHNT and CDR2 FRNRAP come from the germline V gene. Here the CDR3 reads CARGRHISNQPQHF. DNA of the CDR3: TGTGCTAGGGGCCGACACATTAGCAATCAGCCCCAGCATTTT.

This chain joins TRBV28 and TRBJ1-5; D is unclear. Germline V CDR1 and CDR2: MDHEN, SYDVKM. CDR3 size: 14 residues. V lost 1 base and J 0 bases, leaving 4 bases between the germline ends. The CDR3 loop is CASSLFRSNQPQHF. The CDR3 DNA reads as TGTGCCAGCAGTTTATTCCGTAGCAATCAGCCCCAGCATTTT.

In this sample, this clone turned up once. This chain links TRBV5-1 with TRBJ2-7, with 11 bases that match TRBD1. Germline V gene lookup returns CDR1 SGHRS and CDR2 YFSETQ. V was pared by 4 bases and J by 4 bases, with 4 bases of the junction left unmatched. The CDR3 spans 14 residues. CDR3 sequence reads: CASSPGQGVYEQYF. CDR3 in DNA: TGCGCCAGCAGCCCGGGACAGGGGGTGTACGAGCAGTACTTC.

J is TRBJ2-7 and V is TRBV11-2, with D unresolved. Per the germline V gene, CDR1 is SGHAT and CDR2 is FQNNGV. The length of the CDR3 is 13 residues. V gave up 1 base and J gave up 2 bases, with 6 bases separating them. The CDR3 DNA reads as TGTGCCAGCAGCTTAGCACGGGCCTACGAGCAGTACTTC. This translates into CASSLARAYEQYF.

This CDR3 is CAISESMSSGGSLAKNIQYF. In DNA form, the CDR3 reads TGTGCCATCAGTGAGTCAATGTCTAGCGGGGGGTCTCTAGCCAAAAACATTCAGTACTTC. The rearrangement joins TRBV10-3 to TRBJ2-4; 11 bases are shared with TRBD2. This CDR3 is built from 20 residues. The V segment lost 0 bases and the J segment 0 bases; nucleotides outside the gene matches: 10. Germline loops: CDR1 ENHRY, CDR2 SYGVKD.